This passage covers 15 T cell receptor beta chains from one sample sequenced in a study of T cells in tumors after PD-1 blockade. Method: immunoSEQ multiplex PCR; TCRdb's copy keeps in-frame clones and lacks some. The sample consists of more than 6,500 clones, 60% to 80% of them appearing once. The sample was tumor tissue, taken after anti-PD-1 treatment. These receptors were collected from a human donor with basal cell carcinoma.

The rearrangement uses TRBV28 and TRBJ2-1; D is uncertain. CDR3 length equals 12 residues. Germline CDR1 MDHEN, CDR2 SYDVKM. V lost 8 bases and J 10 bases, leaving 15 bases between the germline ends. CDR3 loop: CASVSFGREQFF. In DNA, the CDR3 is TGTGCCAGCGTGTCTTTCGGGCGGGAGCAGTTCTTC.

With respect to this clone: Other DNA sequences within the sample encode an identical CDR3. The chain links TRBV6-5 to TRBJ1-3; D is undetermined. V lost 6 bases to trimming and J lost 3 bases, with 6 bases between them. CDR1 and CDR2 (germline): MNHEY, SVGAGI. The CDR3 contains 12 residues. The CDR3 here is CASRSDGNTIYF. CDR3 DNA: TGTGCCAGCAGGAGCGATGGAAACACCATATATTTT.

The chain links TRBV5-6 to TRBJ2-1; 11 nucleotides match TRBD2. V lost 2 bases to trimming and J lost 9 bases; unmatched junction nucleotides: 13. This CDR3 comprises 17 residues. Germline V CDR1 and CDR2: SGHDT, YYEEEE. The CDR3 DNA reads as TGTGCCAGCAGCTTTACTACTAGCGGGAGCGCACTCGGTGAGCAGTTCTTC. It codes for CASSFTTSGSALGEQFF.

The V and J genes are TRBV28 and TRBJ1-4; D call uncertain. Trimming took off 8 bases at V and 1 base at J, with 14 bases between the two ends. This CDR3 spans 15 amino acids. The germline CDR1 and CDR2 sequences are MDHEN and SYDVKM. The CDR3 DNA reads as TGTGCCAGCTATGGTAGAGGTCGAACTAATGAAAAACTGTTTTTT. It translates to CASYGRGRTNEKLFF.

The CDR3 nucleotides read TGTGCCAGCAGAGGGGGACACGACGAGCAGTACTTC. This encodes CASRGGHDEQYF. The gene calls are TRBV7-9 and TRBJ2-7; maybe TRBD1 (6 bases). Trimming stripped 6 bases from V and 5 bases from J, with 11 bases between. The germline CDR1 and CDR2 sequences are SEHNR and FQNEAQ (reference sequence). The CDR3 runs 12 residues.

V gene TRBV6-6 combines with J gene TRBJ2-5; D not resolved. Germline V lookup: CDR1 MNHNY, CDR2 SVGAGI (reference sequence). V gave up 8 bases and J gave up 5 bases, with 6 bases separating them. The CDR3 length is 10 residues. The DNA of the CDR3 is TGTGCCAGCGGTGTGGAGACCCAGTACTTC. Translation gives CASGVETQYF.

The V and J genes are TRBV5-1 and TRBJ1-5; 7 bases match TRBD1. V trimming: 0 bases; J trimming: 0 bases; junction bases outside the gene matches: 0. From germline, CDR1 is SGHRS and CDR2 YFSETQ. CDR3 length: 15 amino acids. The CDR3 loop is CASSLAGGSNQPQHF. For the CDR3, the DNA is TGCGCCAGCAGCTTGGCAGGGGGTAGCAATCAGCCCCAGCATTTT.

V usage is TRBV5-4 and J usage is TRBJ1-1, with 7 nucleotides matching TRBD1. CDR1 SGHNT and CDR2 YYREEE come from the germline V gene (reference sequence). V lost 4 bases, J lost 1 base, and 1 base stayed unmatched. This CDR3 contains 13 residues. CDR3 region: CASSGDRNTEAFF. CDR3 nucleotide sequence: TGTGCCAGCAGCGGGGACAGGAACACTGAAGCTTTCTTT.

This chain joins TRBV7-9 and TRBJ2-3, with D maybe TRBD2 (7 bases). The CDR3 is 14 residues long. V shed 5 bases and J shed 8 bases, with 17 bases lying between them. Looked up from germline, CDR1 is SEHNR and CDR2 is FQNEAQ (reference sequence). For the CDR3, the DNA is TGTGCCAGCAGCCCCGCGGCGGGGGCGGTTACGCAGTATTTT. Translation: CASSPAAGAVTQYF.

Here the CDR3 DNA reads TGTGCCAGCAGTCCCGTACAGGGGGCCGAGACCCAGTACTTC. It codes for CASSPVQGAETQYF. The genes are TRBV28 and TRBJ2-5; 9 bases fit TRBD1. After removal of 5 bases from V and 5 bases from J, the junction contained 6 bases not matched to a gene. The length of the CDR3 is 14 residues. Germline V gene lookup returns CDR1 MDHEN and CDR2 SYDVKM.

This chain connects TRBV4-2 to TRBJ1-2; a weak D match, TRBD1 (5 bases). The CDR3 spans 15 residues. Trimming shortened V by 3 bases and J by 2 bases, and 13 bases separated the two germline ends. In germline, CDR1 is LGHNA, CDR2 YNFKEQ. The CDR3 loop is CASSHERDGNYGYTF. The CDR3 DNA sequence: TGTGCCAGCAGCCATGAACGGGACGGAAACTATGGCTACACCTTC.

The gene calls are TRBV18 and TRBJ1-1; D gene unclear. V shed 1 base and J shed 8 bases, with 14 bases lying between them. The length of the CDR3 is 14 residues. Germline V lookup: CDR1 KGHSH, CDR2 LQKENI. CDR3 in amino acids: CASSPLRGPWEAFF. CDR3 bases: TGTGCCAGCTCACCACTAAGAGGTCCGTGGGAAGCTTTCTTT.

The V gene is TRBV5-1, the J gene TRBJ1-2; TRBD1 agrees at 7 bases. V trimming: 4 bases; J trimming: 5 bases; junction bases outside the gene matches: 5. Germline CDR1 is SGHRS and CDR2 is YFSETQ. CDR3 length equals 13 residues. The CDR3: CASSDNRGYGYTF. CDR3 DNA: TGCGCCAGCAGCGATAACAGGGGTTATGGCTACACCTTC. The variable domain in full, with the rest retrieved from reference TRBV5-1 and TRBJ1-2, is KAGVTQTPRYLIKTRGQQVTLSCSPISGHRSVSWYQQTPGQGLQFLFEYFSETQRNKGNFPGRFSGRQFSNSRSEMNVSTLELGDSALYLCASSDNRGYGYTFGSGTRLTVV.

This clone showed up just a few times. DNA of the CDR3: TGTGCCAGCCGTGCGCAGGGCCCCTACGAGCAGTACTTC. Residues: CASRAQGPYEQYF. The rearrangement joins TRBV12-3 or TRBV12-4 to TRBJ2-7; the D gene is possibly TRBD1 (5 bases). Trimming shortened V by 8 bases and J by 2 bases, and 13 bases separated the two germline ends. The CDR3 length is 13 residues.

This clone has just a few counts. The chain couples TRBV7-6 to TRBJ2-5, with D maybe TRBD1 (6 bases). V was pared by 4 bases and J by 0 bases, with 15 bases between. CDR1 is SGHVS and CDR2 is FNYEAQ in the germline V gene. The CDR3 sequence is 16 residues long. CDR3 sequence (DNA): TGTGCCAGCAGCTCGTCCGGGACAAGACACCAAGAGACCCAGTACTTC. Residues: CASSSSGTRHQETQYF.